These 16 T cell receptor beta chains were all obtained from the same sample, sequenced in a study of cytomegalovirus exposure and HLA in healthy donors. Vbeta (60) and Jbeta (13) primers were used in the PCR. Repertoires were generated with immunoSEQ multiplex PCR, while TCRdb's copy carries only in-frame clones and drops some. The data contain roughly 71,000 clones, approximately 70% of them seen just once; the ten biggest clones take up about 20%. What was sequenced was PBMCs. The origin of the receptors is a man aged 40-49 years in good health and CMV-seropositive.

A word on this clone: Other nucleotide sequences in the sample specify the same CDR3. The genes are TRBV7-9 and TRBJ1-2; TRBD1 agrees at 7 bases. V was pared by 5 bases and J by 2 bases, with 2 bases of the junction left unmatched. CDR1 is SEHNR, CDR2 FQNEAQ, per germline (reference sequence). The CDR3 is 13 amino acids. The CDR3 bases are TGTGCCAGCAGCCTGGGACAGAACTATGGCTACACCTTC. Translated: CASSLGQNYGYTF.

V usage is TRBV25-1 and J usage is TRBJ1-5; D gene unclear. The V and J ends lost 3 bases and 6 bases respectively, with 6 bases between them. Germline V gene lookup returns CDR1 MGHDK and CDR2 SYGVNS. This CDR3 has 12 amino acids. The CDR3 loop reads CASSEEVQPQHF. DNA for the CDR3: TGTGCCAGCAGTGAGGAGGTTCAGCCCCAGCATTTT.

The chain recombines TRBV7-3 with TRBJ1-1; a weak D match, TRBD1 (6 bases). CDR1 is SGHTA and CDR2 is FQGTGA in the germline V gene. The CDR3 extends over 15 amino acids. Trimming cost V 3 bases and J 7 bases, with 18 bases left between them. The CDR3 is CASSLGHQRASEAFF. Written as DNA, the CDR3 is TGTGCCAGCAGCTTGGGACACCAACGGGCAAGTGAAGCTTTCTTT. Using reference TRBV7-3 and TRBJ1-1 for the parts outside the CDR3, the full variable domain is GAGVSQTPSNKVTEKGKYVELRCDPISGHTALYWYRQSLGQGPEFLIYFQGTGAADDSGLPNDRFFAVRPEGSVSTLKIQRTERGDSAVYLCASSLGHQRASEAFFGQGTRLTVV.

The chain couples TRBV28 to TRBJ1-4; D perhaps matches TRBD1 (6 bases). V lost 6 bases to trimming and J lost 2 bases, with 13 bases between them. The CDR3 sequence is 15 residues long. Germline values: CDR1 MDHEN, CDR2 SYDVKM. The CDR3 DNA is TGTGCCAGCAGCCCCCGGGGGGGCACTAATGAAAAACTGTTTTTT. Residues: CASSPRGGTNEKLFF.

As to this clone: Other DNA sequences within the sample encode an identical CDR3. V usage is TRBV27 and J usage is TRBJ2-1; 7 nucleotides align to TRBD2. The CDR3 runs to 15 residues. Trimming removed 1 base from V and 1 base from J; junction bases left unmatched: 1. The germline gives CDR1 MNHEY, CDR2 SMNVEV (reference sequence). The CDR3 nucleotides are TGTGCCAGCAGTTTATTGGGGGGGTCCTACAATGAGCAGTTCTTC. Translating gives CASSLLGGSYNEQFF.

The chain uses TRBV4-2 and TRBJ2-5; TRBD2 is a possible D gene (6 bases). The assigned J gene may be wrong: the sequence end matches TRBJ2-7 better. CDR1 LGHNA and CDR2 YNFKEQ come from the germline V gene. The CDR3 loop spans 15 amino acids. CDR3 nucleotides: TGTGCCAGCAGCCAGAGCGGGTTAAGCTCCTACGAGCAGTACTTC. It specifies CASSQSGLSSYEQYF.

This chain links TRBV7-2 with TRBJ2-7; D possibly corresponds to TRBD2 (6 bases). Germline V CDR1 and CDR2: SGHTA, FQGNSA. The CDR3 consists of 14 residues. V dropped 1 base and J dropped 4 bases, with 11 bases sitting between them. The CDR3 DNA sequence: TGTGCCAGCAGCTTAGGCGGGGATCCATACGAGCAGTACTTC. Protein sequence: CASSLGGDPYEQYF.

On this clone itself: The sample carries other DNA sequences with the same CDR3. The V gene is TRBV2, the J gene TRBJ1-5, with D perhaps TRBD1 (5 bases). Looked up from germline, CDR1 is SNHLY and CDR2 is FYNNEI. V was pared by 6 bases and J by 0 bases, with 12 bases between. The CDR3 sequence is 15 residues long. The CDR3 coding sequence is TGTGCCAGCAGGGGAACAGGTTATAGCAATCAGCCCCAGCATTTT. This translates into CASRGTGYSNQPQHF. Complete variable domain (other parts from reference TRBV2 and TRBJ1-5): EPEVTQTPSHQVTQMGQEVILRCVPISNHLYFYWYRQILGQKVEFLVSFYNNEISEKSEIFDDQFSVERPDGSNFTLKIRSTKLEDSAMYFCASRGTGYSNQPQHFGDGTRLSIL.

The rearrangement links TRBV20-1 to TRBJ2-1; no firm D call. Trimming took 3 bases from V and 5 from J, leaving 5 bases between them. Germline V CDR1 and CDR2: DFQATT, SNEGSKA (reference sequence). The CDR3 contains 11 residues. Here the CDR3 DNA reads TGCAGTGCTAGTGCAGACAATGAGCAGTTCTTC. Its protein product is CSASADNEQFF.

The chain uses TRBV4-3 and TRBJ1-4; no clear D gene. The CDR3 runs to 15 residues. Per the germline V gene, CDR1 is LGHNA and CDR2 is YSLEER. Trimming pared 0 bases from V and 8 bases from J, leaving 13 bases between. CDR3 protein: CASSQEGRKAEKLFF. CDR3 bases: TGCGCCAGCAGCCAAGAGGGCCGGAAGGCAGAAAAACTGTTTTTT.

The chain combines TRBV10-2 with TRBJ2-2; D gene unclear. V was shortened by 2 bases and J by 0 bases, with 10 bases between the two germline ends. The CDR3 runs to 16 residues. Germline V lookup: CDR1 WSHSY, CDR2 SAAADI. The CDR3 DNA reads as TGCGCCAGCAGTGAGATCTCGAGGACGAACACCGGGGAGCTGTTTTTT. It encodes CASSEISRTNTGELFF.

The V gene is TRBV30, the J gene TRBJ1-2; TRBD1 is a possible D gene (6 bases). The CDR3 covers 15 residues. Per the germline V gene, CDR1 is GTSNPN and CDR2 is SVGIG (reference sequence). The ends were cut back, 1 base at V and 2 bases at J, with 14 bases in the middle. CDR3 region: CAWSGTDGKNYGYTF. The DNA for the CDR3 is TGTGCCTGGAGTGGGACAGACGGAAAAAACTATGGCTACACCTTC. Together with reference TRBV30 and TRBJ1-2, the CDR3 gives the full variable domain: SQTIHQWPATLVQPVGSPLSLECTVEGTSNPNLYWYRQAAGRGLQLLFYSVGIGQISSEVPQNLSASRPQDRQFILSSKKLLLSDSGFYLCAWSGTDGKNYGYTFGSGTRLTVV.

The CDR3 is CASSPGQRYYYEQYF. In nucleotides, the CDR3 is TGTGCCAGCAGCCCGGGACAGAGGTACTACTACGAGCAGTACTTC. The rearrangement uses TRBV6-5 and TRBJ2-7, with 7 bases that match TRBD1. In germline, CDR1 is MNHEY, CDR2 SVGAGI. The length of the CDR3 is 15 residues. Losses at the gene ends were 6 bases for V and 3 bases for J; bases not matched to a gene: 11.

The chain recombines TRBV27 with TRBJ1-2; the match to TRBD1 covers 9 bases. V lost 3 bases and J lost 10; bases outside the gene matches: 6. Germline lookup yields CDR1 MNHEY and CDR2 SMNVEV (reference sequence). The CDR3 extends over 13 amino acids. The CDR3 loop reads CASSFRTGEDYTF. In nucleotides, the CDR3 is TGTGCCAGCAGTTTCAGGACAGGGGAAGACTACACCTTC.

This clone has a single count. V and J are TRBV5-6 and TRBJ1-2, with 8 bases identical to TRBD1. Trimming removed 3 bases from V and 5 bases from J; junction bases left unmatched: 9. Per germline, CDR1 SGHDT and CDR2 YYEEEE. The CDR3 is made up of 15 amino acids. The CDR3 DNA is TGTGCCAGCAGCTCCTATTGGACAGGGACATATGGCTACACCTTC. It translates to CASSSYWTGTYGYTF.

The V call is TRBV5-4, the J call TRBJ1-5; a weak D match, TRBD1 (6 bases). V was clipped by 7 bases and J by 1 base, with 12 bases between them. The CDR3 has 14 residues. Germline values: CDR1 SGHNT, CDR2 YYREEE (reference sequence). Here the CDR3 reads CASRGGESNQPQHF. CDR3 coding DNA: TGTGCCAGCCGGGGGGGCGAGAGCAATCAGCCCCAGCATTTT.